Below are 32 T cell receptor beta chains sequenced from a single sample in a study of identical twins. Using its own MiXCR run on the 5' RACE reads, TCRdb lists one record per CDR3 protein. The sample shows 1.5 million to 2 million distinct CDR3 sequences, under 35% of them seen only once. Sequenced material: cord blood. The receptor set was obtained from a newborn girl in good health.

The V gene is TRBV29-1, the J gene TRBJ2-2, with a weak D call TRBD2 (6 bases). Germline V gene sequence: CDR1 SQVTM, CDR2 ANQGSEA. Trimming removed 1 base from V and 1 base from J, with 13 bases in between. The CDR3 extends over 16 amino acids. In DNA form, the CDR3 reads TGCAGCGTTGAAGGGGTGGGTAGCGGGAACACCGGGGAGCTGTTTTTT. This gives the protein CSVEGVGSGNTGELFF.

This clonotype turned up a few times. The chain recombines TRBV11-2 with TRBJ2-3; the match to TRBD2 covers 10 bases. The CDR3 length is 20 residues. CDR1 SGHAT and CDR2 FQNNGV come from the germline V gene. V lost 1 base and J lost 0; bases outside the gene matches: 13. Written as DNA, the CDR3 is TGTGCCAGCAGCTTAGTGAAGGCGAGCGGGGGGGTATCTAGCACAGATACGCAGTATTTT. Translating gives CASSLVKASGGVSSTDTQYF.

The gene calls are TRBV7-9 and TRBJ2-3; 7 positions match TRBD2. V dropped 7 bases and J dropped 1; count of bases not matched to a gene: 2. The CDR3 runs to 13 residues. Per the germline V gene, CDR1 is SEHNR and CDR2 is FQNEAQ (reference sequence). CDR3 protein: CASTLAGTDTQYF. The CDR3 DNA reads TGTGCCAGCACCCTAGCGGGCACAGATACGCAGTATTTT.

This clonotype was seen more than once but under ten times. The chain links TRBV5-6 to TRBJ1-5; the D gene is possibly TRBD1 (6 bases). V dropped 1 base and J dropped 3 bases, with 17 bases sitting between them. The CDR3 totals 17 residues. From germline, CDR1 is SGHDT and CDR2 YYEEEE. CDR3 DNA: TGTGCCAGCAGCTTGTTCAACGGGGCAGGGGACAATCAGCCCCAGCATTTT. Translating it yields CASSLFNGAGDNQPQHF.

The chain combines TRBV20-1 with TRBJ1-3, with a tentative D call TRBD1 (6 bases). Germline CDR1 and CDR2: DFQATT and SNEGSKA (reference sequence). The CDR3 is made up of 16 amino acids. The V end was cut by 5 bases, the J end by 3 bases, with 20 bases between. CDR3 in amino acids: CSAGVHPTGSGNTIYF. CDR3 DNA sequence: TGCAGTGCTGGAGTCCACCCTACAGGGAGTGGAAACACCATATATTTT.

This clonotype occurred once. A read error may account for a junction end that differs from germline. V and J are TRBV7-7 and TRBJ1-1; 10 nucleotides match TRBD1. This CDR3 is built from 19 residues. Germline CDR1 SSHAT, CDR2 FNYEAQ (reference sequence). The CDR3 protein is CASTYLTADRGQTNTEAFF. Here the CDR3 DNA reads TGTGCTAGCACCTACCTTACGGCAGACAGGGGGCAAACGAACACTGAAGCTTTCTTT.

In its sample, this clonotype was seen a few times. CDR3 DNA sequence: TGTGCCAGCAGCTTAGCGTGGGGGGCCGTTGATACGCAGTATTTT. Translation gives CASSLAWGAVDTQYF. The J gene is TRBJ2-3, the V gene TRBV7-2; tentatively, D is TRBD1 or TRBD2 (6 bases each). The CDR3 is 15 residues long. The V gene lost 0 bases and the J gene lost 6 bases, with 13 bases spanning the gap. From germline, CDR1 is SGHTA and CDR2 FQGNSA.

The chain is built from TRBV20-1 and TRBJ2-1; D perhaps matches TRBD2 (6 bases). The germline V gene has CDR1 DFQATT and CDR2 SNEGSKA (reference sequence). The V gene lost 3 bases and the J gene lost 3 bases, with 12 bases spanning the gap. This CDR3 comprises 14 residues. CDR3 in DNA: TGCAGTGCTAGTTTTGGGACTCACTACAATGAGCAGTTCTTC. Translated, it gives CSASFGTHYNEQFF.

A few counts support this clonotype. The CDR3 DNA follows: TGCAGTGCTAGGACAGGGAGGAGTCTAGACTATGGCTACACCTTC. This gives the protein CSARTGRSLDYGYTF. This rearrangement joins TRBV20-1 to TRBJ1-2, with 7 positions matching TRBD1. CDR1 is DFQATT, CDR2 SNEGSKA, per germline (reference sequence). J was trimmed by 3 bases and V by 3 bases; bases with no gene match: 10. CDR3 length: 15 residues.

A few counts support this clonotype. The rearrangement links TRBV6-1 to TRBJ1-1; 10 bases map to TRBD1. V shed 4 bases and J 4 bases; nucleotides not matched to a gene: 6. The CDR3 is made up of 15 amino acids. Germline V gene sequence: CDR1 MNHNS, CDR2 SASEGT. The CDR3 DNA reads TGTGCCAGCAGTGCCCGAGACAGGGGGCTCACTGAAGCTTTCTTT. Its protein is CASSARDRGLTEAFF.

This clonotype was observed a few times. This chain joins TRBV2 and TRBJ2-5; the D is unclear. Trimming shortened V by 5 bases and J by 7 bases, and 11 bases separated the two germline ends. Germline values: CDR1 SNHLY, CDR2 FYNNEI. The CDR3 runs to 12 residues. This chain's CDR3 is CASSKQSGTQYF. The DNA of the CDR3 is TGTGCCAGCAGTAAACAGAGTGGGACCCAGTACTTC. Based on the CDR3 plus reference TRBV2 and TRBJ2-5, the full variable domain is EPEVTQTPSHQVTQMGQEVILRCVPISNHLYFYWYRQILGQKVEFLVSFYNNEISEKSEIFDDQFSVERPDGSNFTLKIRSTKLEDSAMYFCASSKQSGTQYFGPGTRLLVL.

V and J are TRBV11-2 and TRBJ1-2; D not certain. The CDR3 sequence is 14 residues long. V gave up 6 bases and J gave up 6 bases, with 17 bases separating them. Germline CDR1 is SGHAT and CDR2 is FQNNGV. The CDR3 DNA reads TGTGCCAGCAGGCCGAACACGTCGCCGAATGGCTACACCTTC. This translates into CASRPNTSPNGYTF.

This clonotype came up a few times. The V call is TRBV20-1, the J call TRBJ2-7; 9 nucleotides align to TRBD1. V lost 0 bases to trimming and J lost 7 bases; unmatched junction nucleotides: 16. The germline gives CDR1 DFQATT, CDR2 SNEGSKA (reference sequence). CDR3 length: 17 residues. CDR3 protein: CSARERGTGQGHNEQYF. In nucleotides, the CDR3 is TGCAGTGCTAGAGAGCGAGGTACGGGACAGGGTCACAATGAGCAGTACTTC.

This clonotype was seen more than once but under ten times. This rearrangement joins TRBV20-1 to TRBJ1-2; 7 nucleotides match TRBD1. The CDR3 has 13 residues. V lost 6 bases and J lost 6; bases outside the gene matches: 10. Looked up from germline, CDR1 is DFQATT and CDR2 is SNEGSKA (reference sequence). In DNA form, the CDR3 reads TGCAGTGCGAAGCATACAGGGGAGGATGGCTACACCTTC. Amino acids: CSAKHTGEDGYTF.

The chain couples TRBV18 to TRBJ1-6; the D is unclear. This CDR3 is built from 12 residues. V shed 6 bases and J shed 12 bases, with 12 bases lying between them. Germline loops: CDR1 KGHSH, CDR2 LQKENI. DNA for the CDR3: TGTGCCAGCTCCCGACGGGAGAGACCCCTCCACTTT. Amino acids: CASSRRERPLHF.

The sample holds a few counts of this clonotype. V gene TRBV7-6 combines with J gene TRBJ2-3; possible D gene TRBD1, 5 bases. The CDR3 contains 16 residues. Germline lookup yields CDR1 SGHVS and CDR2 FNYEAQ. V was cut by 4 bases and J by 2 bases, with 16 bases left in between. As DNA, the CDR3 is TGTGCCAGCAGCTCAGGGAACTTGCGGCACACAGATACGCAGTATTTT. It is translated as CASSSGNLRHTDTQYF.

The rearrangement joins TRBV5-1 to TRBJ2-4; a possible D gene is TRBD1 (7 bases). Germline CDR1 SGHRS, CDR2 YFSETQ. The CDR3 loop spans 18 amino acids. The V end lost 0 bases, the J end lost 13 bases, and 29 bases lay between the germline ends. The CDR3 loop reads CASSLGRGLASTYNEQYF. The CDR3 DNA follows: TGCGCCAGCAGCTTGGGGAGGGGGCTAGCATCAACCTACAATGAGCAGTACTTC.

This clonotype occurred a few times. This chain links TRBV27 with TRBJ2-1, with 8 bases identical to TRBD2. The CDR3 is made up of 16 amino acids. CDR1 and CDR2 from the germline V gene are MNHEY and SMNVEV (reference sequence). J was trimmed by 2 bases and V by 6 bases; bases with no gene match: 9. CDR3 sequence: CASSLPGLVTYNEQFF. The DNA for the CDR3 is TGTGCCAGCAGCCTACCGGGACTAGTGACCTACAATGAGCAGTTCTTC.

This clonotype was observed a few times. The chain links TRBV4-1 to TRBJ1-5; D is undetermined. Trimming took 4 bases from V and 2 from J, leaving 9 bases between them. CDR1 MGHRA and CDR2 YSYEKL come from the germline V gene. The CDR3 sequence is 14 residues long. CDR3 bases: TGCGCCAGCAGCCGCGTTTATGGCAATCAGCCCCAGCATTTT. Translated: CASSRVYGNQPQHF.

This clonotype was observed a handful of times. This sequence joins TRBV6-5 and TRBJ1-6; the D is unclear. V was trimmed by 1 base and J by 2 bases, leaving 9 bases between them. CDR3 length: 16 amino acids. Per germline, CDR1 MNHEY and CDR2 SVGAGI. The CDR3 here is CASSYLENAYNSPLHF. The DNA of the CDR3 is TGTGCCAGCAGTTACTTGGAGAACGCCTATAATTCACCCCTCCACTTT.

There are a few counts of this clonotype. The chain couples TRBV9 to TRBJ2-3; no clear D gene. V shed 0 bases and J shed 1 base, with 12 bases lying between them. The CDR3 consists of 16 residues. Germline CDR1 is SGDLS and CDR2 is YYNGEE. This CDR3 reads CASSVEAIRRTDTQYF. CDR3 nucleotide sequence: TGTGCCAGCAGCGTAGAGGCAATCCGACGCACAGATACGCAGTATTTT. Full variable domain (remainder filled in from reference TRBV9 and TRBJ2-3): DSGVTQTPKHLITATGQRVTLRCSPRSGDLSVYWYQQSLDQGLQFLIQYYNGEERAKGNILERFSAQQFPDLHSELNLSSLELGDSALYFCASSVEAIRRTDTQYFGPGTRLTVL.

This clonotype was detected ten times or more. The chain carries TRBV12-3 or TRBV12-4 and TRBJ1-5; no definite D call. Trimming shortened V by 6 bases and J by 9 bases, and 12 bases separated the two germline ends. This CDR3 spans 12 amino acids. CDR3 region: CASSRRDTPQHF. The CDR3 coding sequence is TGTGCCAGCAGCCGAAGGGATACGCCCCAGCATTTT.

V and J are TRBV9 and TRBJ2-3; 16 nucleotides agree with TRBD2. The CDR3 runs 19 residues. The germline V gene encodes CDR1 SGDLS and CDR2 YYNGEE. The V and J ends lost 4 bases and 1 base, in that order; junction bases with no gene match: 9. CDR3 bases: TGTGCCAGCAGCCTCTCACCAGGGACTAGCGGGGGGGGCACAGATACGCAGTATTTT. Translated, it gives CASSLSPGTSGGGTDTQYF.

The chain is built from TRBV20-1 and TRBJ1-1, with D maybe TRBD1 (6 bases). The V end was cut by 6 bases, the J end by 4 bases, with 15 bases between. The CDR3 is 13 amino acids. Germline V CDR1 and CDR2: DFQATT, SNEGSKA (reference sequence). The CDR3, as DNA: TGCAGTGCACCTCAGGGGCACCTCACTGAAGCTTTCTTT. It codes for CSAPQGHLTEAFF.

The rearrangement links TRBV28 to TRBJ2-1; 8 nucleotides match TRBD2. Germline CDR1 and CDR2: MDHEN and SYDVKM. The CDR3 is 15 amino acids. With V trimmed by 5 bases and J by 9 bases, 12 bases remained unmatched. The CDR3 nucleotides are TGTGCCAGCAGTCCACGGGAGGGGGGGCACAGTGAGCAGTTCTTC. This gives the protein CASSPREGGHSEQFF.

This rearrangement joins TRBV13 to TRBJ2-4; possibly TRBD2 for D (7 bases). Trimming took 0 bases from V and 0 from J, leaving 15 bases between them. The CDR3 sequence is 18 residues long. Germline V gives CDR1 PRHDT, CDR2 FYEKMQ (reference sequence). CDR3 amino acids: CASSLGGGGLLAKNIQYF. CDR3 DNA sequence: TGTGCCAGCAGCTTAGGGGGAGGGGGGCTCCTAGCCAAAAACATTCAGTACTTC.

This clonotype occurred a few times. The rearrangement links TRBV5-6 to TRBJ1-6; TRBD1 agrees at 7 bases. Germline CDR1 reads SGHDT; CDR2 reads YYEEEE. V trimming: 2 bases; J trimming: 6 bases; junction bases outside the gene matches: 5. This CDR3 spans 15 amino acids. This CDR3 reads CASSFTGASNSPLHF. The CDR3 nucleotides read TGTGCCAGCAGCTTCACAGGGGCCAGTAATTCACCCCTCCACTTT.

The chain combines TRBV9 with TRBJ2-3; D gene ambiguous. Trimming took 4 bases from V and 2 from J, leaving 11 bases between them. Germline V gene data show CDR1 as SGDLS and CDR2 as YYNGEE. This CDR3 comprises 14 residues. The CDR3 region has the DNA TGTGCCAGCAGCCCCCACGGTGACACAGATACGCAGTATTTT. This codes for CASSPHGDTDTQYF. The whole variable domain, filled in from reference TRBV9 and TRBJ2-3, reads DSGVTQTPKHLITATGQRVTLRCSPRSGDLSVYWYQQSLDQGLQFLIQYYNGEERAKGNILERFSAQQFPDLHSELNLSSLELGDSALYFCASSPHGDTDTQYFGPGTRLTVL.

As for this clonotype: A single base separates this from a much larger clone, so it may be a read error. The chain uses TRBV5-1 and TRBJ2-3, with 8 bases that match TRBD1. CDR3 length: 15 amino acids. Trimming at V came to 3 bases and at J to 4 bases, leaving 7 bases not matched to a gene. Germline lookup yields CDR1 SGHRS and CDR2 YFSETQ. CDR3 DNA: TGCGCCAGCAGCTCCGGGGCAGGGGGCGCAGATACGCAGTATTTT. This codes for CASSSGAGGADTQYF.

This chain joins TRBV24-1 and TRBJ1-5, with D hard to call. Trimming took off 7 bases at V and 4 bases at J, with 10 bases between the two ends. CDR1 KGHDR and CDR2 SFDVKD come from the germline V gene. The CDR3 contains 13 residues. CDR3 nucleotides: TGTGCCACCAGCAGAGGGCCTAATCAGCCCCAGCATTTT. Translating gives CATSRGPNQPQHF.

Ten or more counts support this clonotype. The rearrangement uses TRBV18 and TRBJ2-1, with D tentatively TRBD1 (6 bases). The V gene lost 4 bases and the J gene lost 5 bases, with 15 bases spanning the gap. CDR1 and CDR2 from the germline V gene are KGHSH and LQKENI. The CDR3 contains 15 residues. For the CDR3, the DNA is TGTGCCAGCTCACTGGAACAGGGCAACCACAATGAGCAGTTCTTC. It is translated as CASSLEQGNHNEQFF. Full variable domain (missing parts from reference TRBV18 and TRBJ2-1): NAGVMQNPRHLVRRRGQEARLRCSPMKGHSHVYWYRQLPEEGLKFMVYLQKENIIDESGMPKERFSAEFPKEGPSILRIQQVVRGDSAAYFCASSLEQGNHNEQFFGPGTRLTVL.

The V call is TRBV7-2, the J call TRBJ2-1; TRBD2 matches 8 bases. Per the germline V gene, CDR1 is SGHTA and CDR2 is FQGNSA. The CDR3 consists of 15 residues. V lost 3 bases, J lost 3 bases, and 4 bases stayed unmatched. The CDR3 loop is CASSFTGTSYNEQFF. CDR3 DNA sequence: TGTGCCAGCAGCTTCACCGGGACTAGCTACAATGAGCAGTTCTTC.